This T cell receptor beta chain was recovered during a study of CD8+ T cells in alopecia areata. Study details: Oral tofacitinib, 5 to 10 mg twice daily, was given in an open-label trial. The share of scalp area affected provided the severity score for treated patients.

Treatment denoted: oral pan-JAK inhibitor, 5-10 mg twice daily. Alopecia areata patients gave lesional scalp punch biopsies and peripheral blood samples. In its sample, this clone was seen a few times. The CDR3 consists of 12 residues. V shed 4 bases and J shed 4 bases, with 10 bases lying between them. CDR1 is SQVTM and CDR2 is ANQGSEA in the germline V gene. Investigators isolated RNA and reverse transcribed it into cDNA to act as the sequencing template. The assay was immunoSEQ multiplex PCR, and TCRdb's table has in-frame clones only and misses some. This table holds roughly 280,000 clones, around three fifths found once.

The genes are TRBV29-1 and TRBJ2-5; D not resolved. Material: CD4+ T cells sorted from blood, obtained around week 54, from a patient treated with tofacitinib. This TCR was sampled from a human donor with alopecia areata. The CDR3 bases are TGCAGCGTTGGGCAGGCCACAGAGACCCAGTACTTC. Encoded protein: CSVGQATETQYF. The full variable domain, in which reference TRBV29-1 and TRBJ2-5 provide the parts outside the CDR3, is SAVISQKPSRDICQRGTSLTIQCQVDSQVTMMFWYRQQPGQSLTLIATANQGSEATYESGFVIDKFPISRPNLTFSTLTVSNMSPEDSSIYLCSVGQATETQYFGPGTRLLVL.